This record covers a single TCR beta chain. V was pared by 5 bases and J by 9 bases, with 14 bases between. Germline-derived CDR1 and CDR2 are MNHEY and SVGAGI. This CDR3 has 14 amino acids. Primers: 60 Vbeta forward and 13 Jbeta reverse. As processed by the authors: Approximately 10 million shared chains were among approximately 80 million unique TCR beta chains counted in a later analysis. Clones were sequenced by immunoSEQ multiplex PCR, and TCRdb holds only the in-frame ones, with some missing. V and J calls and clone size come straight from that table; D and trimming were deduced from the DNA. The table lists approximately 220,000 clones, roughly 80% of them singletons. The data belong to a study of cytomegalovirus exposure and HLA in healthy donors. Across the whole study: Earlier work reported some 110 million unique TCR beta sequences from 170 million or so T cells.

The V gene is TRBV6-5, the J gene TRBJ1-6, with TRBD1 as a possible D gene (6 bases). Sequencing input: PBMCs. The clonotype comes from a girl between 5 and 17 years old in good health and CMV-seronegative. CDR3: CASSPLVQGSPLHF. The CDR3 DNA sequence: TGTGCCAGCAGTCCCCTGGTACAGGGTTCACCCCTCCACTTT.